Shown below are 24 T cell receptor beta chains from a single sample sequenced in a study of blood T cell repertoires in COVID-19. Assay used: immunoSEQ multiplex PCR; TCRdb lists only in-frame clones, some missing. The repertoire has around 140,000 clones, around 88% of them found once; the top ten carry about 9.3%. The sample consisted of peripheral blood. These receptors were collected from a man between 45 and 60 years old with acute or convalescent COVID-19.

Regarding this clone: This specimen includes other DNA sequences encoding the same CDR3. This rearrangement joins TRBV2 to TRBJ1-1, with 7 bases that match TRBD1. Germline V gene lookup returns CDR1 SNHLY and CDR2 FYNNEI. This CDR3 has 13 residues. V gave up 5 bases and J gave up 3 bases; unmatched junction bases: 3. The CDR3 sequence is CASSRQGDTEAFF. The DNA for the CDR3 is TGTGCCAGCAGTCGACAGGGTGACACTGAAGCTTTCTTT.

V usage is TRBV5-1 and J usage is TRBJ2-3; no clear D gene. Trimming took off 0 bases at V and 2 bases at J, with 7 bases between the two ends. This CDR3 is built from 14 residues. The V gene's germline CDR1 is SGHRS and CDR2 YFSETQ. The CDR3 region is CASSLAQLTDTQYF. The CDR3 nucleotides read TGCGCCAGCAGCTTGGCCCAACTCACAGATACGCAGTATTTT.

The CDR3 is CASERGQGDQETQYF. The DNA for the CDR3 is TGTGCCAGCGAAAGGGGACAAGGGGACCAAGAGACCCAGTACTTC. This chain joins TRBV28 and TRBJ2-5; possibly TRBD1 for D (6 bases). V lost 8 bases and J lost 0, with 16 bases in between. Germline assignment: CDR1 MDHEN and CDR2 SYDVKM. The CDR3 totals 15 residues.

This chain uses TRBV11-2 with TRBJ1-1; 7 bases are shared with TRBD1. The CDR3 is 14 residues long. The germline CDR1 and CDR2 sequences are SGHAT and FQNNGV. With V trimmed by 5 bases and J by 7 bases, 10 bases remained unmatched. CDR3 loop: CASSLLRGRGEAFF. Written as DNA, the CDR3 is TGTGCCAGCAGCCTACTAAGGGGGCGGGGTGAAGCTTTCTTT.

The V and J genes are TRBV13 and TRBJ2-1, with 7 bases matching TRBD1. With V trimmed by 2 bases and J by 5 bases, 6 bases remained unmatched. CDR1 PRHDT and CDR2 FYEKMQ come from the germline V gene (reference sequence). The CDR3 consists of 15 residues. The CDR3, as DNA: TGTGCCAGCAGCTTATACAGGGGATCGAACAATGAGCAGTTCTTC. It yields the protein CASSLYRGSNNEQFF.

V gene TRBV3-1 (or the pseudogene TRBV3-2) combines with J gene TRBJ1-1, with D unclear. The CDR3 extends over 15 amino acids. V gave up 1 base and J gave up 4 bases, with 13 bases separating them. The germline V gene has CDR1 LGHDT and CDR2 YNNKEL (reference sequence). The chain's CDR3 is CASSQGAGPGTEAFF. In nucleotides, the CDR3 is TGTGCCAGCAGCCAAGGAGCCGGCCCGGGCACTGAAGCTTTCTTT.

This CDR3 is CASSQRAQGSNEKLFF. The DNA of the CDR3 is TGTGCCAGCAGCCAAAGGGCGCAGGGCTCTAATGAAAAACTGTTTTTT. The chain combines TRBV7-9 with TRBJ1-4; tentatively, D is TRBD1 (5 bases). CDR3 length equals 16 residues. Trimming took off 5 bases at V and 3 bases at J, with 16 bases between the two ends. Germline V gene data show CDR1 as SEHNR and CDR2 as FQNEAQ (reference sequence).

The chain is built from TRBV28 and TRBJ1-1; D gene uncertain. The CDR3 has 13 amino acids. The ends were cut back, 3 bases at V and 1 base at J, with 6 bases in the middle. CDR1 is MDHEN, CDR2 SYDVKM, per germline. CDR3 nucleotides: TGTGCCAGCAGTTTTGCGCAGAACACTGAAGCTTTCTTT. It translates to CASSFAQNTEAFF.

The chain uses TRBV27 and TRBJ2-7; 9 bases line up with TRBD1. The germline V gene has CDR1 MNHEY and CDR2 SMNVEV (reference sequence). Trimming at V came to 8 bases and at J to 4 bases, leaving 12 bases not matched to a gene. The CDR3 loop spans 15 amino acids. CDR3 nucleotide sequence: TGTGCCAGCGGGCGACCGGGACAGGGTTATTACGAGCAGTACTTC. Protein product: CASGRPGQGYYEQYF.

V and J are TRBV20-1 and TRBJ1-1; D not certain. Germline CDR1 is DFQATT and CDR2 is SNEGSKA (reference sequence). Deletions cut 3 bases from V and 3 bases from J, with 17 bases between. The CDR3 consists of 15 residues. The CDR3 sequence is CSASFLGKEDTEAFF. The CDR3 nucleotides read TGCAGTGCTAGTTTCCTCGGAAAGGAGGACACTGAAGCTTTCTTT.

Here the CDR3 DNA reads TGTGCCAGCAGCCACCGTATCACAGCAAACACTGAAGCTTTCTTT. It encodes CASSHRITANTEAFF. V gene TRBV3-1 (or the pseudogene TRBV3-2) combines with J gene TRBJ1-1; D is undetermined. The CDR3 extends over 15 amino acids. Looked up from germline, CDR1 is LGHDT and CDR2 is YNNKEL (reference sequence). Trimming cost V 3 bases and J 2 bases, with 13 bases left between them.

V and J are TRBV5-6 and TRBJ1-6, with TRBD1 matching 9 bases. Per the germline V gene, CDR1 is SGHDT and CDR2 is YYEEEE. Trimming at V came to 2 bases and at J to 10 bases, leaving 7 bases not matched to a gene. The CDR3 contains 15 residues. CDR3 nucleotide sequence: TGTGCCAGCAGCTTTCAGGGACAGGGAGGATCACCCCTCCACTTT. Amino acids: CASSFQGQGGSPLHF.

This clone was seen a single time. This CDR3 is CAPEEENTEAFF. The CDR3 region has the DNA TGTGCCCCTGAGGAGGAAAACACTGAAGCTTTCTTT. J is TRBJ1-1 and V is TRBV21-1. TRBV21-1 is designated a pseudogene. The CDR3 is made up of 12 amino acids.

This chain connects TRBV5-1 to TRBJ2-7; D gene unclear. The germline gives CDR1 SGHRS, CDR2 YFSETQ. The CDR3 extends over 13 amino acids. Trimming removed 1 base at V and 6 bases at J, with 11 bases between. CDR3 bases: TGCGCCAGCAGCTTGCAGTTGTGGAGCGAGCAGTACTTC. As protein: CASSLQLWSEQYF.

The chain carries TRBV27 and TRBJ2-6, with 10 nucleotides matching TRBD1. This CDR3 contains 17 residues. Germline CDR1 reads MNHEY; CDR2 reads SMNVEV (reference sequence). J lost 1 base, V lost 4 bases, and 4 bases had no gene match. CDR3 DNA sequence: TGTGCCAGCAGTTACCGGGACAGGGGTTCTGGGGCCAACGTCCTGACTTTC. Residues: CASSYRDRGSGANVLTF.

In the case of this clone: The junction departs from the called germline gene at one end, perhaps through a read error. V gene TRBV29-1 combines with J gene TRBJ1-1; tentatively, D is TRBD1 (5 bases). The germline V gene encodes CDR1 SQVTM and CDR2 ANQGSEA. The CDR3 is 13 amino acids. The CDR3 coding sequence is TGCAGCCTATCTCTAGGGTGGGGCACTGAAACTTTCTTT. Encoded protein: CSLSLGWGTETFF. Full variable domain (remainder filled in from reference TRBV29-1 and TRBJ1-1): SAVISQKPSRDICQRGTSLTIQCQVDSQVTMMFWYRQQPGQSLTLIATANQGSEATYESGFVIDKFPISRPNLTFSTLTVSNMSPEDSSIYLCSLSLGWGTETFFGQGTRLTVV.

The rearrangement uses TRBV28 and TRBJ1-2, with D unclear. Per germline, CDR1 MDHEN and CDR2 SYDVKM. Deletions cut 7 bases from V and 0 bases from J, with 15 bases between. This CDR3 region has 15 residues. CDR3 region: CASTNHPGSNYGYTF. In DNA form, the CDR3 reads TGTGCCAGCACCAATCATCCGGGGTCTAACTATGGCTACACCTTC.

The V call is TRBV5-1, the J call TRBJ1-2; no firm D call. Trimming left V 4 bases short and J 8 bases short, with 18 bases between. The CDR3 is made up of 14 amino acids. Germline V lookup: CDR1 SGHRS, CDR2 YFSETQ. CDR3 residues: CASSTRATERGYTF. CDR3 in DNA: TGCGCCAGCAGCACCCGGGCCACTGAGCGGGGCTACACCTTC.

This CDR3 reads CAISGQGNEAFF. CDR3 DNA sequence: TGTGCCATCAGTGGACAGGGGAATGAAGCTTTCTTT. V gene TRBV10-3 combines with J gene TRBJ1-1; 8 nucleotides agree with TRBD1. CDR3 length: 12 amino acids. CDR1 is ENHRY and CDR2 is SYGVKD in the germline V gene. Losses at the gene ends were 4 bases for V and 7 bases for J; bases not matched to a gene: 2.

The rearrangement joins TRBV6-6 to TRBJ1-3; the match to TRBD1 covers 7 bases. The CDR3 is made up of 15 amino acids. Germline loops: CDR1 MNHNY, CDR2 SVGAGI (reference sequence). Trimming removed 7 bases from V and 0 bases from J; junction bases left unmatched: 6. The CDR3: CASTIDRASGNTIYF. The CDR3 DNA follows: TGTGCCAGCACCATCGACAGGGCCTCTGGAAACACCATATATTTT.

The V call is TRBV2, the J call TRBJ1-6, with D perhaps TRBD1 (5 bases). Germline values: CDR1 SNHLY, CDR2 FYNNEI. The V and J ends lost 4 bases and 4 bases respectively, with 11 bases between them. This CDR3 has 15 amino acids. DNA for the CDR3: TGTGCCAGCAGTGCCTTGGGGGGATATAATTCACCCCTCCACTTT. Translation: CASSALGGYNSPLHF.

The CDR3 DNA follows: TGCGCCAGCAGCCCTTTTGGGGAGTCAAACACCATATATTTT. It encodes CASSPFGESNTIYF. V is TRBV5-1 and J is TRBJ1-3; D unclear. V lost 4 bases and J 6 bases, leaving 14 bases between the germline ends. This CDR3 region has 14 residues. The germline gives CDR1 SGHRS, CDR2 YFSETQ. Variable domain in full (rest from reference TRBV5-1 and TRBJ1-3): KAGVTQTPRYLIKTRGQQVTLSCSPISGHRSVSWYQQTPGQGLQFLFEYFSETQRNKGNFPGRFSGRQFSNSRSEMNVSTLELGDSALYLCASSPFGESNTIYFGEGSWLTVV.

The CDR3 region has the DNA TGTGCCAGCAGCCAAGAGGGACAGGGGCAGGAGTACTTC. Encoded protein: CASSQEGQGQEYF. The chain joins TRBV4-2 to TRBJ2-7; 10 nucleotides align to TRBD1. V dropped 0 bases and J dropped 11; count of bases not matched to a gene: 4. This CDR3 comprises 13 residues. Germline-derived CDR1 and CDR2 are LGHNA and YNFKEQ.

The chain carries TRBV20-1 and TRBJ1-2; D gene unclear. CDR1 and CDR2 from the germline V gene are DFQATT and SNEGSKA (reference sequence). This CDR3 contains 11 residues. The V and J ends lost 2 bases and 5 bases respectively, with 6 bases between them. The CDR3 nucleotides read TGCAGTGCTAGAAGCGTTTATGGCTACACCTTC. Protein sequence: CSARSVYGYTF.